This T cell receptor beta chain came from a study of early T cells in non-severe SARS-CoV-2 infection. Study-level information: The study sequenced bulk RNA from unsorted whole blood, with chains unpaired.

Separate cDNA molecules each had unique molecular identifiers attached to them. TCRdb recomputed calls from the 5' RACE reads with MiXCR, one row per CDR3 protein. The table has some 77,000 distinct CDR3 sequences, 5% seen once. Germline CDR1 WSHSY, CDR2 SAAADI. CDR3 length: 16 amino acids. The V and J ends lost 2 bases and 8 bases, in that order; junction bases with no gene match: 8. The chain is built from TRBV10-2 and TRBJ2-1; 11 nucleotides agree with TRBD2. This specimen consisted of whole blood, obtained at baseline. The sequence came from an adult who was a healthcare worker with PCR-confirmed SARS-CoV-2 infection or an uninfected control (not recorded which). CDR3: CASSERLAGTWDEQFF. DNA for the CDR3: TGCGCCAGCAGTGAGCGACTAGCGGGGACATGGGATGAGCAGTTCTTC.